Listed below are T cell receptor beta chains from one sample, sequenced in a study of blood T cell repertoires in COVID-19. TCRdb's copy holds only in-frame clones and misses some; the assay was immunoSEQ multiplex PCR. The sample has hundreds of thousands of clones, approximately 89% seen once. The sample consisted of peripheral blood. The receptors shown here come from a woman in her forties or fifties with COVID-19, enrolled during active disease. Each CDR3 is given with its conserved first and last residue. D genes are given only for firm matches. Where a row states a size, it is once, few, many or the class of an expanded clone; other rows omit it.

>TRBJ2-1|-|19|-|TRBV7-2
CASSLAPARSRGSYNEQFF
TGTGCCAGCAGCTTAGCCCCAGCGCGGTCCCGGGGGTCCTACAATGAGCAGTTCTTC
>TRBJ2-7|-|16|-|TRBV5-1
CASSLGSWGRSYEQYF
TGCGCCAGCAGCTTGGGGTCGTGGGGCCGGAGCTACGAGCAGTACTTC
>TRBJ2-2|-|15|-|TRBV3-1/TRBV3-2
CASSQERVDTGELFF
TGTGCCAGCAGCCAAGAGAGGGTCGACACCGGGGAGCTGTTTTTT
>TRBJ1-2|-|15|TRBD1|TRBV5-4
CASSGTGTGDYGYTF
TGTGCCAGCAGCGGCACCGGGACAGGGGACTATGGCTACACCTTC
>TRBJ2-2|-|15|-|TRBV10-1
CATWAALKSDGELFF
TGCGCCACCTGGGCAGCCCTCAAGAGTGACGGGGAGCTGTTTTTT
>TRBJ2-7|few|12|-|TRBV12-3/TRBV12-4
CASSLNTDSVDF
TGTGCCAGCAGCCTTAATACGGACTCGGTAGACTTC
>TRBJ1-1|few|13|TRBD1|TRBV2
CASSATSGQRPFF
TGTGCCAGCAGTGCTACCTCGGGACAGAGGCCTTTCTTT
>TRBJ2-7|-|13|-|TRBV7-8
CASRRGAPDEQYF
TGTGCCAGCAGGCGTGGGGCCCCTGACGAGCAGTACTTC
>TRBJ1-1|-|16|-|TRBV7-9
CASSPLGGDRNTEAFF
TGTGCCAGCAGCCCCCTCGGGGGTGATAGGAACACTGAAGCTTTCTTT
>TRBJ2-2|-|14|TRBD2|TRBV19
CASSLAGVTGELFF
TGTGCCAGTAGTCTAGCGGGGGTTACCGGGGAGCTGTTTTTT
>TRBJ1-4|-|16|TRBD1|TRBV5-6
CASSLGTGAGQEKLFF
TGTGCCAGCAGCCTCGGGACAGGGGCCGGGCAGGAAAAACTGTTTTTT
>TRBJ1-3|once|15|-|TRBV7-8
CASSPGQSSGNTIYF
TGTGCCAGCAGCCCTGGACAGAGCTCTGGAAACACCATATATTTT
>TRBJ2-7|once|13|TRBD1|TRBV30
CAWGTGESFEQYF
TGTGCCTGGGGGACAGGGGAATCTTTCGAGCAGTACTTC
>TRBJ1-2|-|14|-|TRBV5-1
CASGPPGQSYGYTF
TGCGCCAGCGGTCCCCCCGGACAGTCCTATGGCTACACCTTC
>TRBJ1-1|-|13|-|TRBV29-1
CSIIVGGGTEAFF
TGCAGCATCATTGTGGGAGGGGGAACTGAAGCTTTCTTT
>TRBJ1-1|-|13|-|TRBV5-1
CASSLTRSVEAFF
TGCGCCAGCAGCTTGACTAGATCCGTAGAAGCTTTCTTT
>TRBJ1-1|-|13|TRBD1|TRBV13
CASSRLTGEEAFF
TGTGCCAGCAGCCGATTGACAGGGGAAGAAGCTTTCTTT
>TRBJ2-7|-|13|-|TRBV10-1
CASSDRGPYEQYF
TGCGCCAGCAGTGACAGGGGACCCTACGAGCAGTACTTC
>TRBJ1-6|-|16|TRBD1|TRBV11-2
CASSLDLGTAYSPLHF
TGTGCCAGCAGCTTAGATTTAGGGACAGCTTATTCACCCCTCCACTTT
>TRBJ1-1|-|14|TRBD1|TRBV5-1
CASTVTGTATEAFF
TGCGCCAGCACCGTTACCGGGACAGCCACTGAAGCTTTCTTT
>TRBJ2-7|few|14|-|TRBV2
CASTAAASGGEQYF
TGTGCCAGCACTGCGGCCGCCTCAGGAGGCGAGCAGTACTTC
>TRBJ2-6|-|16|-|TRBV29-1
CSVGGDFSSGANVLTF
TGCAGCGTTGGGGGGGACTTCTCCTCTGGGGCCAACGTCCTGACTTTC
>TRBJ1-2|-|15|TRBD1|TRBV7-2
CASSSTGTANYGYTF
TGTGCCAGCAGCTCTACCGGGACAGCTAACTATGGCTACACCTTC
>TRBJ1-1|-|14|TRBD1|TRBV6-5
CASKPGQGAGEAFF
TGTGCCAGCAAGCCGGGACAGGGGGCGGGTGAAGCTTTCTTT
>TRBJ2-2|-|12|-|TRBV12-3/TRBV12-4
CASSLNTGELFF
TGTGCCAGCAGTCTGAACACCGGGGAGCTGTTTTTT
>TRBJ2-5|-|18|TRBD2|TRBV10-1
CASGLLGGVGSFPETQYF
TGCGCCTCCGGACTACTGGGGGGGGTTGGGAGCTTTCCCGAGACCCAGTACTTC
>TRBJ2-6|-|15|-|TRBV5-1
CASSLQGSGANVLTF
TGCGCCAGCAGCTTGCAGGGCTCTGGGGCCAACGTCCTGACTTTC
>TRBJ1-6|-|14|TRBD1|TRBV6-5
CASSYRDSNSPLHF
TGTGCCAGCAGTTACCGGGACAGCAATTCACCCCTCCACTTT
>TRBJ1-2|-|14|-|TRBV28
CASSLGQGHYGYTF
TGTGCCAGCAGTTTAGGGCAGGGGCACTATGGCTACACCTTC
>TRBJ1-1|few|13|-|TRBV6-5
CASSYYGNTEAFF
TGTGCCAGCAGTTACTACGGGAACACTGAAGCTTTCTTT